This T cell receptor (beta chain) was observed in a study of T cells expressing NK-cell markers. Study details: In sorted CD3+CD56+NKG2C+, CD3+CD56+NKG2C- and CD3+CD56-NKG2C+ T cells, TCR beta repertoires were obtained. Study observations and caveats: The study found these clonotypes also leading the CD3+CD56-NKG2C+ fraction in four donors. Uncertainty persisted over the HCMV specificity of expanded NKG2C+ T cell clones.

Turning to this clonotype: As yet, its antigen is unknown.

The TCR beta cDNA came from 5'RACE template switching with UMIs. TCRdb reprocessed the 5' RACE reads, keeping one entry per CDR3 protein, no DNA. The sample data list about 460,000 distinct CDR3 sequences. The CDR3 sequence is 15 residues long. CDR1 and CDR2 from the germline V gene are SQVTM and ANQGSEA. The chain recombines TRBV29-1 with TRBJ2-5; TCRdb's D gene call, TRBD2, goes unchecked for lack of DNA. This TCR derives from a woman in her forties or fifties in good health. The sequencing sample was made of blood T cells: a sorted CD56 or NKG2C T cell subset, CD4+ or CD8+ T cells, or bulk PBMC T cells (not recorded which). CDR3 sequence: CSVAGLAGVSETQYF.